This T cell receptor (beta chain) was observed in a study of T cells of healthy individuals. This clonotype has just a few counts. In germline, CDR1 is SGHVS, CDR2 FQNEAQ. There are 16 residues in the CDR3. V lost 5 bases to trimming and J lost 1 base, with 17 bases between them. MiXCR was run by TCRdb on the 5' RACE reads, yielding one entry per CDR3 protein. Of about 100,000 distinct CDR3 sequences in the sample, 17% were seen once. This sequence was found in a human donor in good health. J is TRBJ1-1 and V is TRBV7-8, with no clear D. CDR3 region: CASSLRRGLGNTEAFF. CDR3 nucleotide sequence: TGTGCCAGCAGCCTACGACGGGGTTTGGGGAACACTGAAGCTTTCTTT.